This T cell receptor (beta chain) was profiled in a study of blood T cell repertoires in COVID-19. Overall study context: Some COVID-19 samples were acute and others convalescent; all came from the United States, Italy and Spain. Nucleic acid was either cDNA or gDNA, and it came from T cells, B-cell-depleted T cells, or PBMCs.

The germline V gene has CDR1 SNHLY and CDR2 FYNNEI. The V and J ends lost 5 bases and 2 bases, in that order; junction bases with no gene match: 10. The CDR3 sequence is 16 residues long. Authors' processing steps: Amplification of reference gene primers was used by the study to estimate nucleated cell counts. The protocol was immunoSEQ multiplex PCR, while the TCRdb copy is restricted to in-frame clones and leaves out a portion. V, J and clone size derive from that table, while D and trimming were established from the DNA sequence. The sample records roughly 280,000 clones, more than 70% being singletons. Followed longitudinally, the Seattle patients had been enrolled during active infection.

The V call is TRBV2, the J call TRBJ2-5; TRBD1 matches 8 bases. The sample was peripheral blood. This TCR was sampled from a young woman with COVID-19, enrolled during active disease. The CDR3 DNA follows: TGTGCCAGCAGTACCTTCCCTTGGACAGGGCAAGAGACCCAGTACTTC. This gives the protein CASSTFPWTGQETQYF.